This section outlines one T cell receptor beta chain sequence together with its context. Its antigen is as yet unknown. This record comes from a study of T cell responses to AZD1222 COVID-19 vaccine. Broader study findings: Distributed over spike, vaccine-associated CD4 TCRs predominated at 160-218 and 743-854. The study reported that nearly half of spike-specific TCRs target unmutated variant regions. Repertoire collection took place solely once the T cell response had peaked. Spike-specific TCR breadth and depth both grew after two AZD1222 doses.

Libraries were prepared by immunoSEQ multiplex PCR; TCRdb keeps only in-frame clonotypes and omits some of them. The table includes roughly 85,000 clones, roughly 86% detected once. The sequence was collected from an adult in good health. Sequencing used peripheral blood, obtained on day 0 of MenACWY control vaccination.

The CDR3 spells CASSQEYITERSYTF. In DNA form, the CDR3 reads TGCGCCAGCAGCCAAGAATATATTACAGAGAGGAGCTACACCTTC. V and J are TRBV4-3 and TRBJ1-2; D is unresolved. The CDR3 sequence is 15 residues long. Germline V lookup: CDR1 LGHNA, CDR2 YSLEER. V gave up 0 bases and J gave up 9 bases, with 17 bases separating them.